Listed below are T cell receptor beta chains from one sample, sequenced in a study of regulatory T cells in long-lasting Graves disease. TCRdb reprocessed the multiplex PCR reads with MiXCR, giving one entry per CDR3 protein. The table includes about 430,000 distinct CDR3 sequences, about 21% detected once. The sequencing here drew on peripheral blood mononuclear cells (PBMCs), taken when the disease was refractory, from a patient treated with antithyroid drugs. Receptors were obtained from a female donor with Graves disease. The CDR3 runs from the conserved cysteine through the conserved F or W. The order of the fields is V gene, J gene, clone size, D gene, CDR3 DNA, CDR3 protein. The D gene is left open where the match is weak. Part of the rows lack a size; the others show once, few, many or a class for expanded clones.

V: TRBV12-3/TRBV12-4; J: TRBJ2-5; size: many; D: TRBD2; DNA: TGTGCCAGCAGTCCGGGGGAGGGGGAGACCCAGTACTTC; CDR3: CASSPGEGETQYF
V: TRBV18; J: TRBJ1-1; size: few; D: TRBD1; DNA: TGTGCCAGCTCAACAGGGGGCACGTCTGAAGCTTTCTTT; CDR3: CASSTGGTSEAFF
V: TRBV10-3; J: TRBJ1-4; size: few; D: TRBD1; DNA: TGTGCCAGCAGTCGAGGACAGGCGGCTAATGAAAAACTGTTTTTT; CDR3: CASSRGQAANEKLFF
V: TRBV20-1; J: TRBJ1-5; size: NA; D: TRBD1; DNA: TGCAGTGCCAATTCCGGGACAGGTGGGCAGCCCCAGCATTTT; CDR3: CSANSGTGGQPQHF
V: TRBV19; J: TRBJ1-5; size: few; D: NA; DNA: TGTGCCAGCAGGGGACTGGACAATCAGCCCCAGCATTTT; CDR3: CASRGLDNQPQHF
V: TRBV28; J: TRBJ1-1; size: many; D: NA; DNA: TGTGCCAGCAGTCCCCGGGCCTTGAACACTGAAGCTTTCTTT; CDR3: CASSPRALNTEAFF
V: TRBV20-1; J: TRBJ2-7; size: many; D: NA; DNA: TGCAGTGCTTTGAAAGGTGGGGAATGGGACTACGAGCAGTACTTC; CDR3: CSALKGGEWDYEQYF
V: TRBV10-3; J: TRBJ2-1; size: many; D: NA; DNA: TGTGCCATCAGTGGTGTCCCCGGGACAAACAATGAGCAGTTCTTC; CDR3: CAISGVPGTNNEQFF
V: TRBV24-1; J: TRBJ2-3; size: few; D: NA; DNA: TGTGCCTGGCCGCCTTGGTATACGCAGTATTTT; CDR3: CAWPPWYTQYF
V: TRBV20-1; J: TRBJ1-1; size: many; D: NA; DNA: TGCAGTGCCGTCGGACAGTTGAACACTGAAGCTTTCTTT; CDR3: CSAVGQLNTEAFF
V: TRBV25-1; J: TRBJ2-7; size: NA; D: NA; DNA: TGTGCCAGCAGTGAATATAGGGGAAACACCTACGAGCAGTACTTC; CDR3: CASSEYRGNTYEQYF
V: TRBV20-1; J: TRBJ2-1; size: NA; D: TRBD2; DNA: TGCAGTGCTAGAGTGGGACTTATAGCGGGAGGGCCCCACAATGAGCAGTTCTTC; CDR3: CSARVGLIAGGPHNEQFF
V: TRBV20-1; J: TRBJ1-6; size: many; D: TRBD1; DNA: TGCAGTGCAGCACACGGGACAGTTTCTGGTTCACCCCTCCACTTT; CDR3: CSAAHGTVSGSPLHF
V: TRBV6-5; J: TRBJ2-3; size: NA; D: TRBD1; DNA: TGTGCCAGCAGTTACAGCGGGACAGGGGGAACAGATACGCAGTATTTT; CDR3: CASSYSGTGGTDTQYF
V: TRBV7-9; J: TRBJ2-2; size: many; D: TRBD1; DNA: TGTGCCAGCAGCGGAAGGACAGGGGGCAACACCGGGGAGCTGTTTTTT; CDR3: CASSGRTGGNTGELFF
V: TRBV18; J: TRBJ1-1; size: NA; D: NA; DNA: TGTGCCAGCTCACCTTTCCCAGGAGGGGCTTTCTTT; CDR3: CASSPFPGGAFF
V: TRBV6-1; J: TRBJ2-5; size: few; D: TRBD2; DNA: TGTGCCAGCAGCCAGGACCCTAGCGGGAGAAAGACCCAGTACTTC; CDR3: CASSQDPSGRKTQYF
V: TRBV28; J: TRBJ2-2; size: NA; D: NA; DNA: TGTGCCAGCAGTACCCTCCCCGGGGGATCCGCCGGGGAGCTGTTTTTT; CDR3: CASSTLPGGSAGELFF
V: TRBV28; J: TRBJ1-1; size: many; D: TRBD1; DNA: TGTGCCAGCAGTCAGGGGGCGATTGGCACTGAAGCTTTCTTT; CDR3: CASSQGAIGTEAFF
V: TRBV30; J: TRBJ1-1; size: few; D: NA; DNA: TGTGCCTGGAGTGTAATAGAAAAAGAATTTGTCATGAACACTGAAGCTTTCTTT; CDR3: CAWSVIEKEFVMNTEAFF
V: TRBV14; J: TRBJ2-2; size: few; D: NA; DNA: TGTGCCAGCAGCCGAGATGTTGTGACGGGGACGAACACCGGGGAGCTGTTTTTT; CDR3: CASSRDVVTGTNTGELFF
V: TRBV14; J: TRBJ1-1; size: few; D: NA; DNA: TGTGCCAGCAGCGTCCTCTTGAACACTGAAGCTTTCTTT; CDR3: CASSVLLNTEAFF
V: TRBV7-9; J: TRBJ2-5; size: few; D: NA; DNA: TGTGCCAGCAGCTTAGTAGAGGACCCGCAGTACTTC; CDR3: CASSLVEDPQYF
V: TRBV3-1; J: TRBJ1-6; size: NA; D: NA; DNA: TGTGCCAGCAGCCCCTTTCGGGGTTTAGATTCACCCCTCCACTTT; CDR3: CASSPFRGLDSPLHF